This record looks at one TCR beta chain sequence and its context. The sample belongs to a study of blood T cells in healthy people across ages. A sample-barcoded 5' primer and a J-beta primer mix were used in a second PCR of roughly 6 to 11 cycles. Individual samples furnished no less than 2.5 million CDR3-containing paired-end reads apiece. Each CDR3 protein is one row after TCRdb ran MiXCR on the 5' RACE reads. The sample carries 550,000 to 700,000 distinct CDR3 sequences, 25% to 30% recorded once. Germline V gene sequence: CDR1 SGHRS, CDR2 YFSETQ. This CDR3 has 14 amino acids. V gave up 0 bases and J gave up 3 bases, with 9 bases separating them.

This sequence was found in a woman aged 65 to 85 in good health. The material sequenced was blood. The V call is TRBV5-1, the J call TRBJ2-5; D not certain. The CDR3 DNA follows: TGCGCCAGCAGCTTGGGACGACCGGAAGAGACCCAGTACTTC. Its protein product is CASSLGRPEETQYF.